Shown below are 29 T cell receptor beta chains from a single sample sequenced in a study of cytomegalovirus exposure and HLA in healthy donors. The primer mix had 60 Vbeta and 13 Jbeta primers. Clones were read by immunoSEQ multiplex PCR, and TCRdb kept only the in-frame ones, dropping some. This sample carries about 170,000 clones, about 76% of them seen once, and the ten largest clones take roughly 2%. The specimen was PBMCs. The source is a female donor in good health and CMV-seronegative.

CDR3 in amino acids: CASSQGGVRTSGRAGEQYF. CDR3 sequence (DNA): TGCGCCAGCAGCCAAGGCGGCGTAAGGACTAGCGGGAGGGCGGGCGAGCAGTACTTC. The V gene is TRBV4-1, the J gene TRBJ2-7; 15 bases are shared with TRBD2. V lost 1 base, J lost 6 bases, and 13 bases stayed unmatched. The CDR3 has 19 residues. The V gene's germline CDR1 is MGHRA and CDR2 YSYEKL.

The J gene is TRBJ1-2, the V gene TRBV4-1, with 9 bases identical to TRBD1. Trimming took 6 bases from V and 6 from J; bases not matched to a gene: 17. This CDR3 is 17 amino acids long. Germline V gives CDR1 MGHRA, CDR2 YSYEKL. The CDR3 loop reads CASRGGLGTGYVNGYTF. The CDR3 bases are TGCGCCAGCAGAGGGGGGCTCGGGACAGGGTATGTGAATGGCTACACCTTC.

The J gene is TRBJ1-5, the V gene TRBV19; 7 nucleotides line up with TRBD1. V gave up 8 bases and J gave up 5 bases; unmatched junction bases: 9. The CDR3 loop spans 14 amino acids. Per germline, CDR1 LNHDA and CDR2 SQIVND (reference sequence). CDR3 nucleotides: TGTGCCAGTCAGACGACAGGGATCTATCAGCCCCAGCATTTT. Its protein product is CASQTTGIYQPQHF.

The chain joins TRBV11-3 to TRBJ2-7, with 10 bases aligning to TRBD2. The V gene end was trimmed by 5 bases and the J gene end by 0 bases; junction bases not matched to a gene: 4. The CDR3 extends over 15 amino acids. The V gene's germline CDR1 is SGHNT and CDR2 YENEEA. The chain's CDR3 is CASSPGLADSYEQYF. The CDR3 region has the DNA TGTGCCAGCAGCCCCGGACTAGCGGACTCCTACGAGCAGTACTTC.

The chain is built from TRBV6-1 and TRBJ2-6; maybe TRBD2 (5 bases). CDR1 is MNHNS, CDR2 SASEGT, per germline. The CDR3 covers 15 residues. Trimming cost V 5 bases and J 1 base, with 9 bases left between them. CDR3 region: CASSHAGSGANVLTF. CDR3 nucleotides: TGTGCCAGCAGTCACGCGGGTTCTGGGGCCAACGTCCTGACTTTC.

This chain joins TRBV5-4 and TRBJ1-2; 10 nucleotides match TRBD1. The junction had 4 bases not matched to a gene; V was cut back by 3 bases and J by 2 bases. In germline, CDR1 is SGHNT, CDR2 YYREEE (reference sequence). The CDR3 covers 15 residues. The CDR3 region is CASSWGTGANYGYTF. CDR3 DNA sequence: TGTGCCAGCAGCTGGGGGACAGGGGCGAACTATGGCTACACCTTC.

CDR3 bases: TGTGCCAGCAGCCCGGAGGCCGCAGATACGCAGTATTTT. It is translated as CASSPEAADTQYF. The gene calls are TRBV7-9 and TRBJ2-3; maybe TRBD2 (5 bases). CDR1 SEHNR and CDR2 FQNEAQ come from the germline V gene (reference sequence). Trimming removed 5 bases from V and 4 bases from J, with 10 bases in between. This CDR3 is built from 13 residues.

This rearrangement joins TRBV19 to TRBJ1-1, with D possibly being TRBD1 (5 bases). With 7 bases removed from V and 0 bases from J, the gap between germline ends came to 15 bases. Germline V gene data show CDR1 as LNHDA and CDR2 as SQIVND (reference sequence). The CDR3 loop spans 15 amino acids. CDR3 coding DNA: TGTGCCAGTAAAAAGGCAGGGATGTTGAACACTGAAGCTTTCTTT. It encodes CASKKAGMLNTEAFF. The complete variable domain, with remaining parts taken from reference TRBV19 and TRBJ1-1, reads DGGITQSPKYLFRKEGQNVTLSCEQNLNHDAMYWYRQDPGQGLRLIYYSQIVNDFQKGDIAEGYSVSREKKESFPLTVTSAQKNPTAFYLCASKKAGMLNTEAFFGQGTRLTVV.

This rearrangement joins TRBV4-2 to TRBJ2-5, with TRBD2 matching 10 bases. The germline V gene has CDR1 LGHNA and CDR2 YNFKEQ. V dropped 6 bases and J dropped 5; count of bases not matched to a gene: 18. The CDR3 has 18 amino acids. CDR3 sequence reads: CASSYKTPPSGGAETQYF. The CDR3 DNA follows: TGTGCCAGCAGTTACAAGACCCCCCCCAGCGGGGGGGCCGAGACCCAGTACTTC.

CDR3 sequence (DNA): TGTGCCAGCAGCGTAGTGGGGGGTTGGGATACGCAGTATTTT. Protein sequence: CASSVVGGWDTQYF. The rearrangement uses TRBV9 and TRBJ2-3; D possibly corresponds to TRBD2 (6 bases). V gave up 0 bases and J gave up 6 bases, with 11 bases separating them. Looked up from germline, CDR1 is SGDLS and CDR2 is YYNGEE. This CDR3 is 14 amino acids long.

The chain recombines TRBV5-6 with TRBJ1-3, with D possibly TRBD1 on 5 matching bases. V lost 1 base, J lost 2 bases, and 13 bases lay in between. The CDR3 has 16 amino acids. Germline lookup yields CDR1 SGHDT and CDR2 YYEEEE. CDR3 sequence (DNA): TGTGCCAGCAGCTTGTCGGGCAGGGAAACTGGAAACACCATATATTTT. It specifies CASSLSGRETGNTIYF.

The V call is TRBV11-2, the J call TRBJ2-3; D perhaps matches TRBD1 (6 bases). V gave up 1 base and J gave up 4 bases, with 15 bases separating them. Germline CDR1 and CDR2: SGHAT and FQNNGV. CDR3 size: 16 residues. DNA of the CDR3: TGTGCCAGCAGCTTAGTAGGGGACATCTTAGCAGATACGCAGTATTTT. Amino acids: CASSLVGDILADTQYF.

In this sample, this clone turned up once. This chain uses TRBV6-5 with TRBJ2-1; TRBD1 matches 7 bases. The V gene's germline CDR1 is MNHEY and CDR2 SVGAGI. The CDR3 contains 14 residues. J gave up 1 base and V 6 bases, and 3 bases lay outside the gene matches. The CDR3: CASSSGGSYNEQFF. The DNA for the CDR3 is TGTGCCAGCAGCTCAGGGGGATCCTACAATGAGCAGTTCTTC.

In its sample, this clone was seen once. CDR3 in DNA: TGTGCCAGCAGCGTAGGGGAGGGTGCAGCTTTCTTT. Its protein product is CASSVGEGAAFF. The V gene is TRBV9, the J gene TRBJ1-1; no clear D gene. This CDR3 comprises 12 residues. Germline V gene sequence: CDR1 SGDLS, CDR2 YYNGEE. V gave up 0 bases and J gave up 10 bases, with 10 bases separating them.

The chain recombines TRBV9 with TRBJ2-3, with a weak D call TRBD2 (5 bases). Germline values: CDR1 SGDLS, CDR2 YYNGEE. Between the trimmed V and J ends, which lost 0 bases and 1 base, there was a span of 9 bases. This CDR3 has 15 amino acids. The CDR3 loop reads CASSVGGSGTDTQYF. Here the CDR3 DNA reads TGTGCCAGCAGCGTAGGGGGTAGCGGCACAGATACGCAGTATTTT.

The gene calls are TRBV7-8 and TRBJ2-7, with TRBD1 identical over 7 bases. From germline, CDR1 is SGHVS and CDR2 FQNEAQ. This CDR3 region has 15 residues. Trimming at V came to 5 bases and at J to 4 bases, leaving 11 bases not matched to a gene. This chain's CDR3 is CASSARTGWEYEQYF. CDR3 DNA: TGTGCCAGCAGCGCTCGGACAGGATGGGAGTACGAGCAGTACTTC.

The chain employs TRBV27 and TRBJ1-2; a weak D match, TRBD1 (6 bases). V was pared by 0 bases and J by 13 bases, with 21 bases between. Per germline, CDR1 MNHEY and CDR2 SMNVEV (reference sequence). The CDR3 runs to 15 residues. Here the CDR3 DNA reads TGTGCCAGCAGTTTATCACCCGGGACAATAATCTTAGCCACCTTC. Amino acids: CASSLSPGTIILATF.

The chain links TRBV7-6 to TRBJ2-5, with D perhaps matching TRBD1 (7 bases). Germline lookup yields CDR1 SGHVS and CDR2 FNYEAQ. V lost 2 bases to trimming and J lost 5 bases, with 15 bases between them. The CDR3 sequence is 15 residues long. The CDR3 loop is CASSLRPGGRETQYF. The CDR3 DNA reads TGTGCCAGCAGCTTACGCCCAGGGGGGCGTGAGACCCAGTACTTC.

The rearrangement uses TRBV2 and TRBJ1-4; 11 bases fit TRBD1. Germline V gives CDR1 SNHLY, CDR2 FYNNEI. The V and J ends lost 6 bases and 8 bases, in that order; junction bases with no gene match: 8. The CDR3 has 15 amino acids. The chain's CDR3 is CASSRGQGVVEKLFF. The CDR3 region has the DNA TGTGCCAGCAGCCGGGGACAGGGGGTAGTGGAAAAACTGTTTTTT.

The chain combines TRBV10-1 with TRBJ2-2; possible D gene TRBD2, 6 bases. This CDR3 spans 15 amino acids. Germline V CDR1 and CDR2: WNHNN, SYGVQD (reference sequence). The V and J ends lost 6 bases and 4 bases respectively, with 15 bases between them. CDR3 in amino acids: CASSRGSPLTGELFF. For the CDR3, the DNA is TGCGCCAGCAGCCGGGGGAGTCCACTCACCGGGGAGCTGTTTTTT.

This clone was seen a few times. V is TRBV7-2 and J is TRBJ2-7; 11 bases agree with TRBD1. The V gene's germline CDR1 is SGHTA and CDR2 FQGNSA. V shed 2 bases, J shed 6 bases, and the junction held 3 bases outside the gene matches. CDR3 length: 14 amino acids. The CDR3 loop is CASSLRTGGVEQYF. As DNA, the CDR3 is TGTGCCAGCAGCTTACGGACAGGGGGCGTCGAGCAGTACTTC.

V is TRBV5-1 and J is TRBJ1-6; 8 bases agree with TRBD1. V dropped 5 bases and J dropped 7; count of bases not matched to a gene: 8. CDR3 length: 15 amino acids. Germline-derived CDR1 and CDR2 are SGHRS and YFSETQ. The CDR3 sequence: CASRGQGSFNSPLHF. The CDR3 nucleotides read TGCGCCAGCAGAGGACAGGGAAGCTTCAATTCACCCCTCCACTTT. Full variable domain (outside the CDR3, taken from reference TRBV5-1 and TRBJ1-6): KAGVTQTPRYLIKTRGQQVTLSCSPISGHRSVSWYQQTPGQGLQFLFEYFSETQRNKGNFPGRFSGRQFSNSRSEMNVSTLELGDSALYLCASRGQGSFNSPLHFGNGTRLTVT.

This clone occurred a few times. The V gene is TRBV7-9, the J gene TRBJ2-2; 9 bases map to TRBD1. The CDR3 is made up of 15 amino acids. V gave up 10 bases and J gave up 1 base; unmatched junction bases: 7. CDR1 is SEHNR, CDR2 FQNEAQ, per germline (reference sequence). CDR3 protein: CATTPGQGNTGELFF. CDR3 sequence (DNA): TGTGCCACCACACCGGGACAGGGGAACACCGGGGAGCTGTTTTTT.

This clone was seen once. The V and J genes are TRBV6-5 and TRBJ2-5, with 10 bases that match TRBD1. CDR3 length: 15 amino acids. CDR1 MNHEY and CDR2 SVGAGI come from the germline V gene. V lost 5 bases to trimming and J lost 5 bases; unmatched junction nucleotides: 8. CDR3 in amino acids: CASSRQGAPGETQYF. CDR3 nucleotides: TGTGCCAGCAGTCGACAGGGGGCGCCGGGGGAGACCCAGTACTTC.

In this sample, this clone turned up once. The chain links TRBV5-6 to TRBJ2-7; TRBD1 matches 7 bases. This CDR3 contains 14 residues. V gave up 7 bases and J gave up 6 bases; unmatched junction bases: 13. The germline V gene has CDR1 SGHDT and CDR2 YYEEEE. Here the CDR3 reads CASDRIGGKGEQYF. CDR3 sequence (DNA): TGTGCCAGCGATCGGATAGGGGGCAAGGGCGAGCAGTACTTC.

The gene calls are TRBV5-4 and TRBJ1-2, with D unresolved. This CDR3 is 17 amino acids long. The V gene lost 0 bases and the J gene lost 4 bases, with 19 bases spanning the gap. Per the germline V gene, CDR1 is SGHNT and CDR2 is YYREEE (reference sequence). The chain's CDR3 is CASSLDGPQAVIYGYTF. The CDR3 DNA follows: TGTGCCAGCAGCTTGGATGGCCCTCAGGCTGTGATCTATGGCTACACCTTC.

The rearrangement joins TRBV7-9 to TRBJ1-1, with 8 nucleotides matching TRBD1. The V gene end was trimmed by 5 bases and the J gene end by 3 bases; junction bases not matched to a gene: 5. The CDR3 runs to 14 residues. Germline V CDR1 and CDR2: SEHNR, FQNEAQ (reference sequence). DNA for the CDR3: TGTGCCAGCAGCATCCTGACAGGGGACACTGAAGCTTTCTTT. Protein sequence: CASSILTGDTEAFF.

The chain joins TRBV4-1 to TRBJ2-7, with D maybe TRBD1 (6 bases). Germline lookup yields CDR1 MGHRA and CDR2 YSYEKL. Trimming stripped 6 bases from V and 0 bases from J, with 12 bases between. The CDR3 runs 14 residues. The CDR3 is CASSFSRGSYEQYF. In nucleotides, the CDR3 is TGCGCCAGCAGTTTCAGCAGGGGCTCCTACGAGCAGTACTTC.

This chain uses TRBV7-9 with TRBJ2-1, with 8 bases matching TRBD2. The trim removed 4 bases at V and 3 bases at J, leaving 11 bases unmatched. CDR3 length equals 17 residues. Germline values: CDR1 SEHNR, CDR2 FQNEAQ (reference sequence). CDR3 DNA: TGTGCCAGCAGCTCCGCCCCGGGGAGCGGGAGCTACAATGAGCAGTTCTTC. Translating gives CASSSAPGSGSYNEQFF.